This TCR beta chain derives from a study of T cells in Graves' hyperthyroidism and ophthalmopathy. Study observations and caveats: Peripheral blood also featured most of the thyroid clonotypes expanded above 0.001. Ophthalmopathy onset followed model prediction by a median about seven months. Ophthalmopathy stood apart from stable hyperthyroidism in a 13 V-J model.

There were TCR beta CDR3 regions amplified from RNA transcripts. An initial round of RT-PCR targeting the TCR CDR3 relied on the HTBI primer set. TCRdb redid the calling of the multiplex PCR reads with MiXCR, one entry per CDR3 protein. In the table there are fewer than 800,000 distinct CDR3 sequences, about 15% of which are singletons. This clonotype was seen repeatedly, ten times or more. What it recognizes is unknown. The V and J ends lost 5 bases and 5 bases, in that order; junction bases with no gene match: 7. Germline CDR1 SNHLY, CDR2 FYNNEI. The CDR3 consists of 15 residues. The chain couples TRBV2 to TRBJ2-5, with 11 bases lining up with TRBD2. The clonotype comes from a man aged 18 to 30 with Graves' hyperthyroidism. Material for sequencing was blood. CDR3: CASSYSGRAGETQYF. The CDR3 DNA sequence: TGTGCCAGCAGTTATAGCGGGAGGGCTGGTGAGACCCAGTACTTC.